Below, 22 T cell receptor beta chains from the same sample are listed, as sequenced in a study of shared clonotypes between healthy human individuals. TCRdb's table, derived via immunoSEQ multiplex PCR, lists solely in-frame clones and lacks some. The data contain roughly 2,300,000 clones, about 90% of them singletons. The sample consisted of naive CD4+ T cells from PBMCs. Subset noted: CD45RA+ positively selected. The source is a man aged 18-30 years in good health. Some clones in this sample may be carry-over from other donors' samples.

This sequence joins TRBV7-2 and TRBJ1-1; D not resolved. The CDR3 runs to 12 residues. The germline V gene has CDR1 SGHTA and CDR2 FQGNSA. Trimming left V 5 bases short and J 7 bases short, with 11 bases between. CDR3 loop: CASSHSGLEAFF. In DNA, the CDR3 is TGTGCCAGCAGCCATTCCGGGCTTGAAGCTTTCTTT.

This chain links TRBV6-4 with TRBJ1-4, with D unresolved. V was pared by 11 bases and J by 8 bases, with 9 bases between. The CDR3 is 10 residues long. Looked up from germline, CDR1 is MRHNA and CDR2 is SNTAGT. This chain's CDR3 is CAFRWEKLFF. The CDR3 DNA follows: TGTGCCTTTAGGTGGGAAAAACTGTTTTTT.

Comment on this clone: This same CDR3 is encoded by further DNA sequences in the sample. The chain couples TRBV6-1 to TRBJ2-7; a weak D match, TRBD2 (7 bases). CDR1 is MNHNS, CDR2 SASEGT, per germline. V was pared by 0 bases and J by 2 bases, with 8 bases between. The CDR3 has 14 amino acids. CDR3 DNA sequence: TGTGCCAGCAGTGAAGCGGGGGGGCCCTACGAGCAGTACTTC. Its translation: CASSEAGGPYEQYF.

The chain employs TRBV11-2 and TRBJ1-2; D is perhaps TRBD1 (5 bases). V was trimmed by 4 bases and J by 8 bases, leaving 11 bases between them. Germline assignment: CDR1 SGHAT and CDR2 FQNNGV. The CDR3 has 12 residues. The DNA of the CDR3 is TGTGCCAGCAGCTGGGGCGGGGCCGGCTACACCTTC. Translated, it gives CASSWGGAGYTF.

As regards this clone: Within the sample, other DNA sequences also encode this same CDR3. V and J are TRBV5-1 and TRBJ2-1; the match to TRBD1 covers 10 bases. Germline loops: CDR1 SGHRS, CDR2 YFSETQ. Trimming removed 4 bases from V and 4 bases from J; junction bases left unmatched: 2. The CDR3 is 14 amino acids. CDR3 bases: TGCGCCAGCAGCATGGGACAGGGGTACAATGAGCAGTTCTTC. Its protein product is CASSMGQGYNEQFF. Using reference TRBV5-1 and TRBJ2-1 for the parts outside the CDR3, the full variable domain is KAGVTQTPRYLIKTRGQQVTLSCSPISGHRSVSWYQQTPGQGLQFLFEYFSETQRNKGNFPGRFSGRQFSNSRSEMNVSTLELGDSALYLCASSMGQGYNEQFFGPGTRLTVL.

The rearrangement uses TRBV5-4 and TRBJ2-5; 7 nucleotides align to TRBD2. The V gene end was trimmed by 4 bases and the J gene end by 5 bases; junction bases not matched to a gene: 14. Germline V gene lookup returns CDR1 SGHNT and CDR2 YYREEE (reference sequence). The CDR3 consists of 16 residues. The DNA of the CDR3 is TGTGCCAGCAGCCCCACCGCAGGGCCCGGGGGGGAGACCCAGTACTTC. Amino acid sequence: CASSPTAGPGGETQYF.

This clone has a single count. The rearrangement links TRBV28 to TRBJ2-1; 13 bases are a match to TRBD2. This CDR3 is built from 18 residues. The ends lost 3 bases at V and 5 bases at J; junction bases unmatched: 10. The germline V gene encodes CDR1 MDHEN and CDR2 SYDVKM. CDR3 in amino acids: CASSFRTSGRFGNNEQFF. The CDR3 DNA sequence: TGTGCCAGCAGTTTTCGGACTAGCGGGAGATTTGGCAACAATGAGCAGTTCTTC.

The chain carries TRBV4-1 and TRBJ2-7; 7 bases agree with TRBD1. This CDR3 has 15 residues. The V and J ends lost 2 bases and 1 base, in that order; junction bases with no gene match: 5. CDR1 MGHRA and CDR2 YSYEKL come from the germline V gene. CDR3 coding DNA: TGCGCCAGCAGCCAAACCGGGACAGCGTCCTACGAGCAGTACTTC. It specifies CASSQTGTASYEQYF.

The V and J genes are TRBV5-4 and TRBJ2-7; no firm D call. CDR1 is SGHNT and CDR2 is YYREEE in the germline V gene (reference sequence). The CDR3 has 14 residues. V lost 0 bases and J 0 bases, leaving 7 bases between the germline ends. CDR3 DNA: TGTGCCAGCAGCTTGGAGCCAGGCTCCTACGAGCAGTACTTC. Its protein product is CASSLEPGSYEQYF.

The rearrangement joins TRBV7-3 to TRBJ2-1; 8 bases fit TRBD1. The CDR3 is made up of 14 amino acids. V was pared by 5 bases and J by 6 bases, with 6 bases of the junction left unmatched. CDR1 SGHTA and CDR2 FQGTGA come from the germline V gene. CDR3 sequence (DNA): TGTGCCAGCAGCCACGGACAGGGACGCAATGAGCAGTTCTTC. Translating gives CASSHGQGRNEQFF.

As regards this clone: This same CDR3 is encoded by further DNA sequences in the sample. V and J are TRBV6-5 and TRBJ2-5; D unresolved. The germline V gene has CDR1 MNHEY and CDR2 SVGAGI. The CDR3 contains 13 residues. V was cut by 0 bases and J by 5 bases, with 7 bases left in between. In DNA, the CDR3 is TGTGCCAGCAGTTACTCGGGCAGCGAGACCCAGTACTTC. Its translation is CASSYSGSETQYF.

With regard to this clone: The same CDR3 also results from other DNA sequences found in this sample. The rearrangement uses TRBV5-1 and TRBJ2-7; 10 bases map to TRBD2. The ends lost 0 bases at V and 0 bases at J; junction bases unmatched: 3. CDR3 length: 16 amino acids. Germline values: CDR1 SGHRS, CDR2 YFSETQ. CDR3 residues: CASSLGPSGSSYEQYF. The CDR3 DNA reads as TGCGCCAGCAGCTTGGGTCCTAGCGGGAGCTCCTACGAGCAGTACTTC.

This chain uses TRBV5-6 with TRBJ1-2; no clear D. The CDR3 sequence is 15 residues long. Per germline, CDR1 SGHDT and CDR2 YYEEEE. The V gene lost 0 bases and the J gene lost 2 bases, with 11 bases spanning the gap. This CDR3 is CASSLDLRANYGYTF. Written as DNA, the CDR3 is TGTGCCAGCAGCTTGGATCTTAGAGCGAACTATGGCTACACCTTC.

This chain links TRBV7-3 with TRBJ1-2, with a possible D match to TRBD1 (6 bases). The V gene's germline CDR1 is SGHTA and CDR2 FQGTGA. V shed 1 base and J shed 6 bases, with 12 bases lying between them. This CDR3 has 14 residues. Here the CDR3 DNA reads TGTGCCAGCAGCTTAAGGGGCAGGGGCGATGGCTACACCTTC. Translated: CASSLRGRGDGYTF.

The chain links TRBV6-5 to TRBJ1-1, with TRBD1 identical over 8 bases. Germline loops: CDR1 MNHEY, CDR2 SVGAGI. Unmatched junction bases numbered 7, after V lost 6 bases and J lost 10 bases. This CDR3 region has 12 residues. The CDR3 reads CASRDRVEGAFF. As DNA, the CDR3 is TGTGCCAGCAGGGACAGGGTTGAGGGAGCTTTCTTT.

This clone was seen only a few times. The chain carries TRBV30 and TRBJ1-1; D not certain. The CDR3 has 12 residues. CDR1 and CDR2 from the germline V gene are GTSNPN and SVGIG (reference sequence). Trimming pared 2 bases from V and 9 bases from J, leaving 13 bases between. The CDR3 sequence is CAWSPRQAKAFF. CDR3 nucleotides: TGTGCCTGGAGTCCACGGCAGGCTAAAGCTTTCTTT. Drawing the rest from reference TRBV30 and TRBJ1-1, the complete variable domain is SQTIHQWPATLVQPVGSPLSLECTVEGTSNPNLYWYRQAAGRGLQLLFYSVGIGQISSEVPQNLSASRPQDRQFILSSKKLLLSDSGFYLCAWSPRQAKAFFGQGTRLTVV.

The chain uses TRBV5-1 and TRBJ2-5; no clear D. Germline values: CDR1 SGHRS, CDR2 YFSETQ. The CDR3 extends over 11 amino acids. Trimming took 3 bases from V and 5 from J, leaving 5 bases between them. CDR3 nucleotide sequence: TGCGCCAGCAGCTCCCTGGAGACCCAGTACTTC. It encodes CASSSLETQYF.

As DNA, the CDR3 is TGTGCCAGCAGCTTAGGGGGGGACTCAAGGGATGAGCAGTTCTTC. It specifies CASSLGGDSRDEQFF. This chain uses TRBV11-2 with TRBJ2-1; weak D call: TRBD2 (6 bases). This CDR3 comprises 15 residues. Germline assignment: CDR1 SGHAT and CDR2 FQNNGV. V lost 1 base, J lost 8 bases, and 15 bases lay in between.

The chain links TRBV30 to TRBJ2-7; TRBD2 matches at 8 bases. V dropped 5 bases and J dropped 3; count of bases not matched to a gene: 6. CDR3 length equals 13 residues. In germline, CDR1 is GTSNPN, CDR2 SVGIG (reference sequence). The chain's CDR3 is CAWRLAGNYEQYF. In DNA, the CDR3 is TGTGCCTGGCGCTTAGCGGGGAACTACGAGCAGTACTTC.

The chain couples TRBV30 to TRBJ1-1; 8 bases are shared with TRBD1. The CDR3 totals 13 residues. J lost 11 bases, V lost 2 bases, and 10 bases had no gene match. CDR1 and CDR2 from the germline V gene are GTSNPN and SVGIG (reference sequence). The CDR3 region is CAWSPWTGRDAFF. The CDR3 DNA reads TGTGCCTGGAGTCCTTGGACAGGGCGGGATGCTTTCTTT.

The chain recombines TRBV19 with TRBJ1-5, with TRBD1 as a possible D gene (5 bases). Germline CDR1 and CDR2: LNHDA and SQIVND (reference sequence). There are 17 residues in the CDR3. V lost 1 base and J lost 5, with 18 bases in between. The CDR3 reads CASSIVGRGERDQPQHF. The CDR3 nucleotides read TGTGCCAGTAGTATAGTGGGTAGAGGGGAAAGGGATCAGCCCCAGCATTTT. Variable domain in full (rest from reference TRBV19 and TRBJ1-5): DGGITQSPKYLFRKEGQNVTLSCEQNLNHDAMYWYRQDPGQGLRLIYYSQIVNDFQKGDIAEGYSVSREKKESFPLTVTSAQKNPTAFYLCASSIVGRGERDQPQHFGDGTRLSIL.

V usage is TRBV27 and J usage is TRBJ2-1, with 8 bases lining up with TRBD2. V lost 5 bases to trimming and J lost 5 bases; unmatched junction nucleotides: 8. Germline V lookup: CDR1 MNHEY, CDR2 SMNVEV (reference sequence). This CDR3 comprises 15 residues. The CDR3 is CASSPGTLADNEQFF. The CDR3 DNA follows: TGTGCCAGCAGTCCGGGGACACTAGCGGACAATGAGCAGTTCTTC.